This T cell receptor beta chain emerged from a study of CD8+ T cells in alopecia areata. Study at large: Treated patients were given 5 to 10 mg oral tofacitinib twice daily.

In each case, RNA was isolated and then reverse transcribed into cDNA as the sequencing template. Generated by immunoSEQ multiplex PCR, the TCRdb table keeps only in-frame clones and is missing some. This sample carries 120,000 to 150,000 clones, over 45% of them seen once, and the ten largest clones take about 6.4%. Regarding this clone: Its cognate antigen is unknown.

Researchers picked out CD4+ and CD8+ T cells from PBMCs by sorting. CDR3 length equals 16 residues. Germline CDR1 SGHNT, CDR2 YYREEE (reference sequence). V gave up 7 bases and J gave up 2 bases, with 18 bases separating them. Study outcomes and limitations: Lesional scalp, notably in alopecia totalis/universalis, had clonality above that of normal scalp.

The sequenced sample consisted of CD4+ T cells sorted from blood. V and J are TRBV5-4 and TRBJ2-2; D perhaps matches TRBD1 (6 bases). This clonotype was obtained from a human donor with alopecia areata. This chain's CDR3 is CASSPRTVGNTGELFF. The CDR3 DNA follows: TGTGCCAGCTCTCCGCGGACAGTAGGAAACACCGGGGAGCTGTTTTTT.